This T cell receptor (beta chain) was recovered during a study of blood T cell repertoires in COVID-19. For the study at large: COVID-19 samples collected from the United States, Italy and Spain covered acute and convalescent phases. T cells, B-cell-depleted T cells, or PBMCs provided the cDNA or gDNA that served as material.

CDR3 length: 14 amino acids. Per germline, CDR1 MDHEN and CDR2 SYDVKM. V lost 6 bases to trimming and J lost 2 bases; unmatched junction nucleotides: 6. As handled by the study authors: Using reference gene primer amplification, nucleated cell counts were estimated. Data came from immunoSEQ multiplex PCR; TCRdb stores just in-frame clones and leaves some out. V, J and clone size were drawn from that table, and D and trimming were deduced from the DNA. Of about 190,000 clones in the sample, around 90% were seen once. This receptor was taken from a human donor in a cohort sampled during active COVID-19. V and J are TRBV28 and TRBJ2-7; 8 bases map to TRBD1. Sequences were obtained from peripheral blood. CDR3 protein: CASRKPRGPYEQYF. CDR3 DNA: TGTGCCAGCAGGAAACCCAGGGGGCCCTACGAGCAGTACTTC. Filled out from reference TRBV28 and TRBJ2-7, the complete variable domain reads DVKVTQSSRYLVKRTGEKVFLECVQDMDHENMFWYRQDPGLGLRLIYFSYDVKMKEKGDIPEGYSVSREKKERFSLILESASTNQTSMYLCASRKPRGPYEQYFGPGTRLTVT.